Listed here are 15 T cell receptor beta chains from one sample, sequenced in a study of cytomegalovirus exposure and HLA in healthy donors. Clones were read by immunoSEQ multiplex PCR, and TCRdb kept only the in-frame ones, dropping some. Of 250,000 to 400,000 clones listed, roughly 88% are singletons. The sample taken for sequencing was PBMCs. The receptors were gathered from a man between 25 and 39 years old in good health and CMV-seronegative.

The rearrangement joins TRBV4-1 to TRBJ1-1, with D possibly matching TRBD1 (6 bases). Looked up from germline, CDR1 is MGHRA and CDR2 is YSYEKL. This CDR3 has 15 amino acids. The germline V and J ends were trimmed by 5 bases and 0 bases, with 13 bases remaining between them. The CDR3 nucleotides are TGCGCCAGCAGCACTCTCAGGGGTTTGAACACTGAAGCTTTCTTT. Protein: CASSTLRGLNTEAFF.

V usage is TRBV27 and J usage is TRBJ1-6; 10 nucleotides agree with TRBD1. This CDR3 comprises 16 residues. The V and J ends lost 4 bases and 6 bases, in that order; junction bases with no gene match: 6. The germline gives CDR1 MNHEY, CDR2 SMNVEV (reference sequence). The CDR3 sequence: CASSYRRTGGNSPLHF. Here the CDR3 DNA reads TGTGCCAGCAGTTACAGGCGGACAGGGGGTAATTCACCCCTCCACTTT.

This clone was found once. This chain links TRBV7-9 with TRBJ2-7; D gene ambiguous. This CDR3 has 14 residues. The V end was cut by 1 base, the J end by 3 bases, with 10 bases between. The germline V gene has CDR1 SEHNR and CDR2 FQNEAQ (reference sequence). In DNA, the CDR3 is TGTGCCAGCAGCTTAGGGTACCGGAGCTACGAGCAGTACTTC. This sequence encodes CASSLGYRSYEQYF.

This chain uses TRBV6-5 with TRBJ1-1; the D gene is possibly TRBD1 (5 bases). The CDR3 extends over 15 amino acids. Germline CDR1 MNHEY, CDR2 SVGAGI. V lost 6 bases and J lost 4, with 18 bases in between. In nucleotides, the CDR3 is TGTGCCAGCAGGGCCGGGGGGGTGAGTGGCACTGAAGCTTTCTTT. Its translation: CASRAGGVSGTEAFF.

In this sample, this clone turned up a few times. The chain carries TRBV7-2 and TRBJ2-5, with 12 bases aligning to TRBD2. Losses at the gene ends were 1 base for V and 5 bases for J; bases not matched to a gene: 11. The length of the CDR3 is 18 residues. Germline V CDR1 and CDR2: SGHTA, FQGNSA. The chain's CDR3 is CASSLGTSGALKRETQYF. The CDR3 DNA is TGTGCCAGCAGCTTAGGGACTAGCGGGGCCCTTAAAAGGGAGACCCAGTACTTC.

V gene TRBV14 combines with J gene TRBJ1-4; TRBD1 matches at 8 bases. The germline V gene encodes CDR1 SGHDN and CDR2 FVKESK. V dropped 1 base and J dropped 5; count of bases not matched to a gene: 6. CDR3 length: 16 amino acids. The CDR3 DNA reads as TGTGCCAGCAGCCAAGGGAGACAGGGGTTAAATGAAAAACTGTTTTTT. Its translation: CASSQGRQGLNEKLFF.

The CDR3 DNA is TGTGCCTGGAGTGCGGGACATTTGAACACTGAAGCTTTCTTT. This gives the protein CAWSAGHLNTEAFF. The chain recombines TRBV30 with TRBJ1-1; a weak D match, TRBD1 (6 bases). This CDR3 is 14 amino acids long. Trimming left V 1 base short and J 0 bases short, with 9 bases between. From germline, CDR1 is GTSNPN and CDR2 SVGIG (reference sequence).

The rearrangement links TRBV4-1 to TRBJ2-4, with 9 bases that match TRBD1. The germline gives CDR1 MGHRA, CDR2 YSYEKL. This CDR3 spans 16 amino acids. V dropped 2 bases and J dropped 2; count of bases not matched to a gene: 4. The CDR3 region is CASSQTQGAPKNIQYF. The CDR3 region has the DNA TGCGCCAGCAGCCAAACACAGGGGGCGCCCAAAAACATTCAGTACTTC.

The chain recombines TRBV27 with TRBJ2-7; 7 bases match TRBD1. The trim removed 6 bases at V and 2 bases at J, leaving 4 bases unmatched. Germline CDR1 MNHEY, CDR2 SMNVEV (reference sequence). The CDR3 is 13 amino acids. CDR3: CASRTGQTYEQYF. The CDR3 bases are TGTGCCAGCAGGACGGGACAGACCTACGAGCAGTACTTC.

The CDR3 DNA follows: TGTGCCAGCAGTTACTCCTCAGGGGCCGGAAACACCATATATTTT. It encodes CASSYSSGAGNTIYF. The V gene is TRBV6-5, the J gene TRBJ1-3; TRBD1 might be the D (6 bases). The CDR3 extends over 15 amino acids. Germline lookup yields CDR1 MNHEY and CDR2 SVGAGI. Trimming left V 0 bases short and J 4 bases short, with 10 bases between.

The chain links TRBV19 to TRBJ1-1; D is uncertain. The germline V gene encodes CDR1 LNHDA and CDR2 SQIVND (reference sequence). The CDR3 sequence is 19 residues long. Trimming pared 4 bases from V and 4 bases from J, leaving 28 bases between. This CDR3 reads CASSTNSIAGLGKGTEAFF. CDR3 sequence (DNA): TGTGCCAGTAGTACCAACTCAATAGCGGGCCTGGGGAAAGGCACTGAAGCTTTCTTT. The full variable domain, its missing parts supplied by reference TRBV19 and TRBJ1-1, is DGGITQSPKYLFRKEGQNVTLSCEQNLNHDAMYWYRQDPGQGLRLIYYSQIVNDFQKGDIAEGYSVSREKKESFPLTVTSAQKNPTAFYLCASSTNSIAGLGKGTEAFFGQGTRLTVV.

The rearrangement uses TRBV7-8 and TRBJ1-5, with D uncertain. The CDR3 is 14 amino acids. Germline values: CDR1 SGHVS, CDR2 FQNEAQ. V lost 1 base to trimming and J lost 0 bases, with 4 bases between them. The CDR3 loop reads CASSLVYSNQPQHF. The CDR3, as DNA: TGTGCCAGCAGCTTAGTGTATAGCAATCAGCCCCAGCATTTT. Together with reference TRBV7-8 and TRBJ1-5, the CDR3 gives the full variable domain: GAGVSQSPRYKVAKRGQDVALRCDPISGHVSLFWYQQALGQGPEFLTYFQNEAQLDKSGLPSDRFFAERPEGSVSTLKIQRTQQEDSAVYLCASSLVYSNQPQHFGDGTRLSIL.

CDR3 DNA: TGCGCCAGCAGCTTGGCCGGGGACAGGGGTGGTTCACCCCTCCACTTT. Translation gives CASSLAGDRGGSPLHF. The chain couples TRBV5-1 to TRBJ1-6; 10 bases are shared with TRBD1. Per germline, CDR1 SGHRS and CDR2 YFSETQ. With V trimmed by 0 bases and J by 9 bases, 6 bases remained unmatched. The CDR3 loop spans 16 amino acids.

The table lists this clone with a count of one. This rearrangement joins TRBV6-1 to TRBJ1-5; 8 bases are shared with TRBD1. The germline gives CDR1 MNHNS, CDR2 SASEGT. There are 17 residues in the CDR3. J gave up 2 bases and V 4 bases, and 10 bases lay outside the gene matches. CDR3 loop: CASSAHPGGWGNQPQHF. The CDR3, as DNA: TGTGCCAGCAGTGCCCACCCAGGGGGCTGGGGCAATCAGCCCCAGCATTTT.

The chain links TRBV6-4 to TRBJ1-6; tentative D call: TRBD1 (5 bases). V dropped 3 bases and J dropped 9 bases, with 15 bases sitting between them. Germline CDR1 MRHNA, CDR2 SNTAGT. The CDR3 has 15 amino acids. CDR3 sequence reads: CASSEAGGYGSPLHF. Written as DNA, the CDR3 is TGTGCCAGCAGTGAGGCGGGGGGTTATGGTTCACCCCTCCACTTT.